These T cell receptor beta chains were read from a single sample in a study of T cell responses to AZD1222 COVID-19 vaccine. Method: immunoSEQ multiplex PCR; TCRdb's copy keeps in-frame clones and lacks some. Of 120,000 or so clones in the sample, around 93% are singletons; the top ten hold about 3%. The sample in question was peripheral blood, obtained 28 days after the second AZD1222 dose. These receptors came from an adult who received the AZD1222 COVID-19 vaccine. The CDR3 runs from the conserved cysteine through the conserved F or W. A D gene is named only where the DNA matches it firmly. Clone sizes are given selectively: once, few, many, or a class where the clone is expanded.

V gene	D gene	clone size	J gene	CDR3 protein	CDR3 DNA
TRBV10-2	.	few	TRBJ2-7	CASSEGVSGGYEQYF	TGCGCCAGCAGTGAGGGGGTTAGCGGTGGCTACGAGCAGTACTTC
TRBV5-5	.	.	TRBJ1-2	CASSFLDTSGGYTF	TGTGCCAGCAGCTTTCTAGACACATCAGGTGGCTACACCTTC
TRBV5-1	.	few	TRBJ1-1	CASSSRGTEAFF	TGCGCCAGCAGCAGCCGCGGCACTGAAGCTTTCTTT
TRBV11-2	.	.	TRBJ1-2	CASSTDSPGYTF	TGTGCCAGCAGCACAGACTCCCCTGGCTACACCTTC
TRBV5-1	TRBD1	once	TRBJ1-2	CASSLGPQGVSTYGYTF	TGCGCCAGCAGCTTGGGGCCGCAGGGGGTCAGTACCTATGGCTACACCTTC
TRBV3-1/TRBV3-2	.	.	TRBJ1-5	CASSGGGDQPQHF	TGTGCCAGCAGCGGAGGGGGGGATCAGCCCCAGCATTTT
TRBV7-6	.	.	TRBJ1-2	CASSTRGMRDGYTF	TGTGCCAGCAGCACAAGGGGAATGAGGGATGGCTACACCTTC
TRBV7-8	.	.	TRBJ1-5	CASTNGLGVRGPQHF	TGTGCCAGCACCAATGGTTTAGGTGTTCGTGGGCCCCAGCATTTT
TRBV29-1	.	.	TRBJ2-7	CSVAGSSYEQYF	TGCAGCGTTGCGGGCAGTTCCTACGAGCAGTACTTC
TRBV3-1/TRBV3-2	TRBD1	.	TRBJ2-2	CASSRTAGKTGHTGELFF	TGTGCCAGCAGCCGGACCGCTGGGAAGACAGGGCACACCGGGGAGCTGTTTTTT
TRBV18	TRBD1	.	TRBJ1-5	CASSPFGTAGGKAQHF	TGTGCCAGCTCACCGTTTGGGACAGCCGGAGGAAAGGCCCAGCATTTT
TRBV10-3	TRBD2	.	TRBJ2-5	CAIRARLAGGEETQYF	TGTGCCATCAGAGCTCGGCTAGCGGGGGGAGAAGAGACCCAGTACTTC
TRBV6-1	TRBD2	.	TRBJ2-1	CASSAMGLAGGYNEQFF	TGTGCCAGCAGTGCTATGGGACTAGCGGGAGGCTACAATGAGCAGTTCTTC
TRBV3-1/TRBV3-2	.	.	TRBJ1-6	CASSHRDRRSPLHF	TGTGCCAGCAGCCACAGGGATCGACGTTCACCCCTCCACTTT
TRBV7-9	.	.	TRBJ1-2	CASSSLSEGINYGYTF	TGTGCCAGCAGCTCACTGAGTGAAGGGATTAACTATGGCTACACCTTC
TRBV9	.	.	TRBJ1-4	CASSVSNRASGAGNEKLFF	TGTGCCAGCAGCGTATCAAATCGCGCCTCAGGGGCAGGGAATGAAAAACTGTTTTTT
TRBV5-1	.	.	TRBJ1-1	CASSLAYRARKDTEAFF	TGCGCCAGCAGCTTGGCCTATAGGGCTCGGAAGGACACTGAAGCTTTCTTT
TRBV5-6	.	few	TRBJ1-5	CASSFTKGVSNQPQHF	TGTGCCAGCAGCTTTACGAAAGGCGTTAGCAATCAGCCCCAGCATTTT
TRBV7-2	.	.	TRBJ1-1	CASSLVPTEMNTEAFF	TGTGCCAGCAGCTTAGTCCCGACAGAGATGAACACTGAAGCTTTCTTT
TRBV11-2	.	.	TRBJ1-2	CASSLLSGYTF	TGTGCCAGCAGCTTATTAAGTGGCTACACCTTC